This record covers a single T cell receptor (beta chain). Its target is unknown. The CDR3 contains 14 residues. Germline CDR1 and CDR2: WNHNN and SYGVQD (reference sequence). With 3 bases removed from V and 0 bases from J, the gap between germline ends came to 5 bases. This record belongs to a study of cytomegalovirus exposure and HLA in healthy donors. General observations from the study: An analysis that came later showed most CMV-associated TCR beta chains appearing HLA-restricted. Later analysis reportedly placed an Asian-associated ancestry cluster below the roughly 700-donor mean in N-insertions.

The PCR used 60 Vbeta and 13 Jbeta primers. The table came from immunoSEQ multiplex PCR; TCRdb's copy has only in-frame clones and leaves some out. The top ten hold approximately 9.3% of the sample, which has roughly 45,000 clones, around 60% seen once. The TCR comes from a human donor in good health. The rearrangement uses TRBV10-1 and TRBJ1-4; D gene ambiguous. Sample: PBMCs. In DNA form, the CDR3 reads TGCGCCAGCAGTGACACAACAACTAATGAAAAACTGTTTTTT. It specifies CASSDTTTNEKLFF.